This passage covers 15 T cell receptor beta chains from one sample sequenced in a study of CD8 T cells in ankylosing spondylitis. MiXCR was run by TCRdb on the 5' RACE reads, yielding one entry per CDR3 protein. The data contain some 300,000 distinct CDR3 sequences, more than 20% of them singletons. What was sequenced was blood, either unsorted or a sorted T cell fraction (not recorded which). The receptors were sampled from a female donor with ankylosing spondylitis or in good health (not recorded which).

The V call is TRBV5-1, the J call TRBJ1-3, with D possibly being TRBD1 (5 bases). This CDR3 comprises 15 residues. V was cut by 1 base and J by 1 base, with 9 bases left in between. Germline CDR1 reads SGHRS; CDR2 reads YFSETQ. CDR3 loop: CASSLPGPSGNTIYF. As DNA, the CDR3 is TGCGCCAGCAGCTTGCCAGGGCCGTCTGGAAACACCATATATTTT.

This clonotype was observed a few times. The chain has TRBV10-2 and TRBJ2-1, with D possibly TRBD2 on 5 matching bases. The V end lost 8 bases, the J end lost 7 bases, and 18 bases lay between the germline ends. Germline loops: CDR1 WSHSY, CDR2 SAAADI. The CDR3 extends over 14 amino acids. The CDR3 bases are TGCGCCAGCCGTCCCCCTGGGAGCCTAAATGAGCAGTTCTTC. Translating gives CASRPPGSLNEQFF.

V is TRBV6-1 and J is TRBJ1-6; D not certain. V was shortened by 4 bases and J by 0 bases, with 10 bases between the two germline ends. Germline CDR1 MNHNS, CDR2 SASEGT. CDR3 size: 16 residues. The chain's CDR3 is CASSAAWGSYNSPLHF. The CDR3 DNA reads TGTGCCAGCAGTGCGGCGTGGGGCTCCTATAATTCACCCCTCCACTTT.

This clonotype was observed a few times. This chain connects TRBV4-3 to TRBJ2-3; D possibly corresponds to TRBD2 (6 bases). Germline CDR1 reads LGHNA; CDR2 reads YSLEER. Trimming left V 1 base short and J 4 bases short, with 12 bases between. The CDR3 is made up of 15 amino acids. In DNA form, the CDR3 reads TGCGCCAGCAGCCAAGGATACGGGAGTGCAGATACGCAGTATTTT. This codes for CASSQGYGSADTQYF.

This clonotype was seen only a few times. The V and J genes are TRBV20-1 and TRBJ2-1, with D perhaps being TRBD1 or TRBD2 (5 bases each). Trimming took 4 bases from V and 0 from J, leaving 13 bases between them. The CDR3 totals 15 residues. Per germline, CDR1 DFQATT and CDR2 SNEGSKA (reference sequence). The chain's CDR3 is CSATGTPSSYNEQFF. The DNA of the CDR3 is TGCAGTGCTACCGGGACCCCGAGCTCCTACAATGAGCAGTTCTTC.

In its sample, this clonotype was seen a few times. The chain joins TRBV12-3 or TRBV12-4 to TRBJ2-2, with 9 bases lining up with TRBD1. This CDR3 has 16 amino acids. V lost 4 bases, J lost 2 bases, and 5 bases stayed unmatched. CDR3 bases: TGTGCCAGCAGTTGGGGGACAGGGATTAACACCGGGGAGCTGTTTTTT. Translating it yields CASSWGTGINTGELFF.

In this sample, this clonotype turned up once. The J gene is TRBJ2-7, the V gene TRBV7-6; D may correspond to TRBD1 or TRBD2 (6 bases each). The CDR3 is made up of 13 amino acids. In germline, CDR1 is SGHVS, CDR2 FNYEAQ. V lost 8 bases and J lost 6, with 17 bases in between. CDR3 residues: CASSWGATGEQYF. The CDR3 nucleotides are TGTGCCAGCTCCTGGGGGGCTACTGGCGAGCAGTACTTC. Drawing the rest from reference TRBV7-6 and TRBJ2-7, the complete variable domain is GAGVSQSPRYKVTKRGQDVALRCDPISGHVSLYWYRQALGQGPEFLTYFNYEAQQDKSGLPNDRFSAERPEGSISTLTIQRTEQRDSAMYRCASSWGATGEQYFGPGTRLTVT.

This clonotype was detected ten times or more. The gene calls are TRBV10-3 and TRBJ2-1, with 8 bases fitting TRBD1. The CDR3 length is 15 residues. The germline V gene has CDR1 ENHRY and CDR2 SYGVKD. J lost 9 bases, V lost 6 bases, and 13 bases had no gene match. CDR3 sequence reads: CAIRPQGEVRGEQFF. The CDR3 DNA follows: TGTGCCATCAGGCCACAGGGGGAGGTTCGGGGTGAGCAGTTCTTC.

This clonotype was seen a handful of times. J is TRBJ2-3 and V is TRBV5-1; 10 bases line up with TRBD1. This CDR3 region has 16 residues. With 4 bases clipped from V and 4 bases from J, the junction kept 9 bases outside the gene matches. In germline, CDR1 is SGHRS, CDR2 YFSETQ. The CDR3 loop is CASSQLRGQGADTQYF. The CDR3 bases are TGCGCCAGCAGCCAACTCCGTGGACAGGGGGCAGATACGCAGTATTTT.

The V call is TRBV18, the J call TRBJ2-1, with TRBD2 identical over 15 bases. This CDR3 region has 16 residues. From germline, CDR1 is KGHSH and CDR2 LQKENI. V was clipped by 3 bases and J by 9 bases; unmatched bases: 6. The CDR3 is CASSPAGLAGGLEQFF. As DNA, the CDR3 is TGTGCCAGCTCACCCGCCGGACTAGCGGGAGGGCTTGAGCAGTTCTTC. The complete variable domain, with remaining parts taken from reference TRBV18 and TRBJ2-1, reads NAGVMQNPRHLVRRRGQEARLRCSPMKGHSHVYWYRQLPEEGLKFMVYLQKENIIDESGMPKERFSAEFPKEGPSILRIQQVVRGDSAAYFCASSPAGLAGGLEQFFGPGTRLTVL.

The chain combines TRBV7-2 with TRBJ2-1, with a weak D call TRBD2 (5 bases). The CDR3 runs 15 residues. Germline loops: CDR1 SGHTA, CDR2 FQGNSA. The V gene lost 0 bases and the J gene lost 6 bases, with 12 bases spanning the gap. The CDR3: CASSLAGAPGNEQFF. The CDR3 nucleotides are TGTGCCAGCAGCTTAGCGGGAGCCCCTGGCAATGAGCAGTTCTTC.

The chain has TRBV2 and TRBJ2-5; TRBD2 agrees at 8 bases. V shed 10 bases and J 5 bases; nucleotides not matched to a gene: 9. The CDR3 covers 13 residues. Germline V gene data show CDR1 as SNHLY and CDR2 as FYNNEI. CDR3 sequence reads: CATKKREIETQYF. Here the CDR3 DNA reads TGTGCCACCAAGAAGCGGGAGATCGAGACCCAGTACTTC.

The rearrangement joins TRBV6-5 to TRBJ2-7, with a weak D call TRBD1 (5 bases). Trimming removed 0 bases from V and 0 bases from J, with 9 bases in between. This CDR3 comprises 15 residues. The germline V gene encodes CDR1 MNHEY and CDR2 SVGAGI. The CDR3 region has the DNA TGTGCCAGCAGTTACTCGGCAGGGCCCTCCTACGAGCAGTACTTC. Amino acid sequence: CASSYSAGPSYEQYF.

The chain links TRBV6-1 to TRBJ2-1; the D gene is possibly TRBD2 (5 bases). Germline V gene sequence: CDR1 MNHNS, CDR2 SASEGT. The CDR3 consists of 14 residues. V was cut by 4 bases and J by 5 bases, with 12 bases left in between. Here the CDR3 reads CASSGRRADNEQFF. The CDR3 region has the DNA TGTGCCAGCAGTGGTCGGCGAGCGGACAATGAGCAGTTCTTC.

This clonotype was seen a few times. The CDR3 protein is CASSGTSHTLYF. The CDR3 DNA sequence: TGTGCCAGCTCTGGGACTAGCCATACCTTATACTTC. The rearrangement joins TRBV25-1 to TRBJ2-7; TRBD2 matches 9 bases. From germline, CDR1 is MGHDK and CDR2 SYGVNS. After removal of 8 bases from V and 13 bases from J, the junction contained 12 bases not matched to a gene. The CDR3 has 12 amino acids.